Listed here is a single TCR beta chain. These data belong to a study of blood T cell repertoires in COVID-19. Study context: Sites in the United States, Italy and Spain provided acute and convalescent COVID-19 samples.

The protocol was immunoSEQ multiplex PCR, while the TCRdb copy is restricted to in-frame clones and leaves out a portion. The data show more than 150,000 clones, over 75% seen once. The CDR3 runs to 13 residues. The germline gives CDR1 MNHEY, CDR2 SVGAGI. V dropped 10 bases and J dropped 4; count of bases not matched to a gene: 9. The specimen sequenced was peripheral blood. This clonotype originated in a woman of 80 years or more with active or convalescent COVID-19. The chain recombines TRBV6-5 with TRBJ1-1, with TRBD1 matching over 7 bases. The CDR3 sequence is CATTQGDGTEAFF. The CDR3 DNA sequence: TGTGCCACGACCCAGGGGGATGGCACTGAAGCTTTCTTT.